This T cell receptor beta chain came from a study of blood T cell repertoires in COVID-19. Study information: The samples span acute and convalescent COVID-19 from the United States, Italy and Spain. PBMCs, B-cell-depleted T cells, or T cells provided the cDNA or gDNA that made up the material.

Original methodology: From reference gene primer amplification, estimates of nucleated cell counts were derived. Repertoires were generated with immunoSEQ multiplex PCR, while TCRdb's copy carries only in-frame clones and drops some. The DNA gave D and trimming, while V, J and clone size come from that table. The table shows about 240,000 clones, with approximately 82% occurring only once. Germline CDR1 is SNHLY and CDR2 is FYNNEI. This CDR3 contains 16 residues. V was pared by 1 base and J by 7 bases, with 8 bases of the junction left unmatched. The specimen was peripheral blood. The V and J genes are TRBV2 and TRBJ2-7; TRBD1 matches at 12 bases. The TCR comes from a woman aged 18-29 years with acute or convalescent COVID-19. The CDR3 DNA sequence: TGTGCCAGCAGTGAAGATTCGGGACAGGGGGCGGGGGAGCAGTACTTC. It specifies CASSEDSGQGAGEQYF.